The rows below give T cell receptor beta chains drawn from one sample of a study of memory CD4+ T cells and cytomegalovirus serostatus. Sequencing used immunoSEQ multiplex PCR; TCRdb keeps in-frame clones, though not all of them. The sample contains over 55,000 clones, 70% to 85% of which appear only once. Source material: memory CD4+ T cells from blood. These receptor sequences come from an adult in good health and CMV-seronegative. CDR3s include the opening cysteine and the closing phenylalanine or tryptophan. Fields, in order: V gene, J gene, clone size, CDR3 protein. Clone size, where shown, is once, few, many, or a class for clones that have expanded.

TRBV9	TRBJ2-3	.	CASSLTTGPQYF
TRBV6-4	TRBJ1-1	few	CASSDSGYRPAFF
TRBV7-8	TRBJ1-2	.	CASSQPGQGVYGYTF
TRBV30	TRBJ1-4	.	CAWSVNAGQGGEKLFF
TRBV6-5	TRBJ2-2	few	CASNKGQGGTGELFF
TRBV5-1	TRBJ2-7	once	CASSLAGPQLYEQYF
TRBV7-9	TRBJ2-7	.	CASSLAGDEQYF
TRBV28	TRBJ1-1	.	CASSLRQGTEAFF
TRBV5-4	TRBJ2-1	.	CASSLGDRDNEQFF
TRBV15	TRBJ2-1	.	CATSRGGTPYNEQFF
TRBV27	TRBJ2-3	.	CASSSLAGYTDTQCF
TRBV19	TRBJ1-5	.	CASTDKGQPQHF
TRBV2	TRBJ2-1	.	CASKGEGRANEQFF
TRBV21-1	TRBJ2-3	once	CASSKVRPSGVRHSTDTQYF
TRBV7-6	TRBJ1-3	.	CASSLAEALDGNTIYF
TRBV6-5	TRBJ1-1	.	CASSSAFGTGVSAFF
TRBV5-6	TRBJ1-3	.	CASSLTGPEVGNTIYF
TRBV2	TRBJ1-1	.	CASSRADGSNTEAFF
TRBV5-4	TRBJ2-6	.	CASKPGRDSGANVLTF
TRBV6-4	TRBJ2-3	.	CASSEQGAMDTQYF
TRBV6-1	TRBJ1-5	once	CASSLIYNQPQHF
TRBV19	TRBJ1-2	.	CASSTGVQADGYTF
TRBV15	TRBJ1-3	.	CATSRGGSGGSGNTIYF
TRBV29-1	TRBJ2-5	.	CSVRTVLDQYF
TRBV28	TRBJ1-1	.	CASSRVVTTEAFF
TRBV27	TRBJ1-6	few	CASSLTLIYNSPLHF
TRBV2	TRBJ2-4	.	CASSRTGGMNIQYF
TRBV4-2	TRBJ2-5	.	CASRGGEETQYF
TRBV2	TRBJ1-5	.	CASSEEGLRQPQHF
TRBV7-2	TRBJ2-2	.	CASSLAPRGGANTGELFF
TRBV19	TRBJ2-3	.	CASSLTSGGDDTQYF
TRBV25-1	TRBJ1-1	.	CASSAPRENTEAFF
TRBV14	TRBJ1-6	few	CASSQTGYNSPLHF
TRBV18	TRBJ1-1	.	CASSPPSGQGIEAFF
TRBV18	TRBJ1-1	.	CASSPEYLPPGTEAFF
TRBV7-9	TRBJ1-2	.	CASSLATWGGYTF
TRBV5-1	TRBJ1-5	.	CASSPGQTKNQPQHF
TRBV10-3	TRBJ2-1	.	CAISGDSGSLTVVDEQFF
TRBV7-8	TRBJ1-2	.	CASSLDWRDRGTYGYTF
TRBV4-1	.	.	CASSHQGLAVPYEQYF
TRBV11-3	TRBJ2-7	.	CASSLEEGYEQYF
TRBV19	TRBJ2-2	.	CASRTGTTNTGELFF
TRBV2	TRBJ2-2	.	CASSEARGAGELFF
TRBV28	TRBJ2-7	.	CATWALAGSYEQYF
TRBV27	TRBJ2-2	.	CASSLGGARIGELFF
TRBV9	TRBJ2-1	.	CASSSSTGVTFGEQFF
TRBV19	TRBJ2-1	.	CASARLEVNEQFF
TRBV7-2	TRBJ2-2	.	CASSLARTMNTGELFF
TRBV6-6	TRBJ2-7	.	CASTRDASSYEQYF
TRBV9	TRBJ2-1	.	CASSDGIAGVGEQFF
TRBV6-6	TRBJ2-1	.	CASSPGLNLNEQFF
TRBV7-2	TRBJ2-3	.	CASSLDGPTDTQYF
TRBV5-1	TRBJ2-2	.	CASSLALAANTGELFF
TRBV7-8	TRBJ2-6	.	CASSSRDRVLSGANVLTF
TRBV6-6	TRBJ1-1	.	CASKAGAVGAFF
TRBV2	TRBJ1-3	.	CASSAQLFSGNTIYF
TRBV6-5	TRBJ1-1	few	CASSDRVRTEAFF
TRBV19	TRBJ1-1	.	CASRRPQNTEAFF
TRBV11-2	TRBJ2-3	.	CASSLDKGPTDTQYF
TRBV13	TRBJ2-1	.	CASSRDFNEQFF